The 7 T cell receptor beta chains presented below share a single source sample, sequenced in a study of human T cells and chemical hapten exposure. Time point denoted: patch test 2, 6 weeks after DPC sensitization. As for treatment: therapeutic diphenylcyclopropenone sensitization with weekly scalp DPC. MiXCR was run by TCRdb on the RACE reads, yielding one entry per CDR3 protein. The data show hundreds of thousands of distinct CDR3 sequences, with roughly 6.3% seen just once and around 5.6% held by the top ten. The sequences come from whole blood, collected in connection with sensitization to the hapten diphenylcyclopropenone (DPC). Receptor source: a woman under 30 with alopecia areata. Some clones in this sample may be carry-over from other donors' samples.

This clonotype was observed many times. This chain joins TRBV10-3 and TRBJ2-2; TRBD1 might be the D (6 bases). Germline V lookup: CDR1 ENHRY, CDR2 SYGVKD. The V end lost 8 bases, the J end lost 4 bases, and 11 bases lay between the germline ends. The CDR3 spans 13 residues. The CDR3 DNA is TGTGCCATCGGGGGCAAGCTCACCGGGGAGCTGTTTTTT. Translating it yields CAIGGKLTGELFF.

This clonotype was recorded a few times. The chain carries TRBV15 and TRBJ2-3; D ambiguous. V was cut by 0 bases and J by 3 bases, with 7 bases left in between. Germline V gene data show CDR1 as LNHNV and CDR2 as YYDKDF (reference sequence). This CDR3 spans 14 amino acids. The CDR3 sequence is CATSRDPITDTQYF. The DNA of the CDR3 is TGTGCCACCAGCAGAGATCCTATTACAGATACGCAGTATTTT.

This clonotype was recorded many times. The chain uses TRBV9 and TRBJ2-1; 7 bases are shared with TRBD2. V shed 4 bases, J shed 3 bases, and the junction held 7 bases outside the gene matches. This CDR3 comprises 15 residues. Per the germline V gene, CDR1 is SGDLS and CDR2 is YYNGEE. CDR3 nucleotides: TGTGCCAGCAGCCTTGGGACTAATTTCTACAATGAGCAGTTCTTC. It encodes CASSLGTNFYNEQFF. Looking up the rest from reference TRBV9 and TRBJ2-1 gives the full variable domain: DSGVTQTPKHLITATGQRVTLRCSPRSGDLSVYWYQQSLDQGLQFLIQYYNGEERAKGNILERFSAQQFPDLHSELNLSSLELGDSALYFCASSLGTNFYNEQFFGPGTRLTVL.

At least ten counts were recorded for this clonotype. J is TRBJ1-3 and V is TRBV25-1; D not certain. CDR1 is MGHDK and CDR2 is SYGVNS in the germline V gene. This CDR3 has 14 residues. The V gene lost 4 bases and the J gene lost 2 bases, with 9 bases spanning the gap. In nucleotides, the CDR3 is TGTGCCAGCAGTGCCGCCAACCCTGGAAACACCATATATTTT. This sequence encodes CASSAANPGNTIYF.

This clonotype showed up just a few times. The junction departs from the called germline gene at one end, perhaps through a read error. This sequence joins TRBV7-7 and TRBJ1-4, with D possibly matching TRBD1 (6 bases). CDR3 length: 16 residues. In germline, CDR1 is SSHAT, CDR2 FNYEAQ (reference sequence). The CDR3 protein is CASSLGGGTANEKLFF. Here the CDR3 DNA reads TGTGCTAGCAGCTTAGGAGGGGGGACGGCTAATGAAAAACTGTTTTTT.

In its sample, this clonotype was seen many times. This chain uses TRBV5-1 with TRBJ1-2, with D maybe TRBD1 (5 bases). Germline CDR1 is SGHRS and CDR2 is YFSETQ. The CDR3 loop spans 13 amino acids. Deletions cut 0 bases from V and 8 bases from J, with 11 bases between. CDR3 amino acids: CASSLEWGTGYTF. CDR3 DNA: TGCGCCAGCAGCTTGGAATGGGGGACGGGCTACACCTTC.

This clonotype has just a few counts. J is TRBJ1-4 and V is TRBV6-2 or TRBV6-3, with D maybe TRBD1 (5 bases). V lost 0 bases to trimming and J lost 7 bases, with 6 bases between them. Germline-derived CDR1 and CDR2 are MNHEY and SVGEGT. This CDR3 is 13 amino acids long. The CDR3 loop reads CASSYSDSEKLFF. CDR3 nucleotides: TGTGCCAGCAGTTACTCCGACAGTGAAAAACTGTTTTTT.